The 28 T cell receptor beta chains below all came from one sample that was sequenced in a study of vaccination and CD4 T cells after COVID-19. Which antigens these TCRs recognize remains unknown. As to treatment: roughly 11-day PBMC culture with coronavirus spike peptide pools or control peptides (ViraFEST assay). The Oncomine TCR Beta short-read assay was what sequenced the DNA obtained from cultured CD4+ T cells. One entry per CDR3 protein results from TCRdb running MiXCR on the PCR reads. The repertoire has over 15,000 distinct CDR3 sequences, roughly 48% of them found once; the top ten carry about 10%. The sample was CD4+ T cells from blood, cultured in vitro, taken before SARS-CoV-2 vaccination. The receptor set was obtained from a human donor who had recovered from COVID-19.

V is TRBV4-2 and J is TRBJ1-5; D is ambiguous. The germline gives CDR1 LGHNA, CDR2 YNFKEQ. The CDR3 loop spans 15 amino acids. The V end lost 2 bases, the J end lost 0 bases, and 8 bases lay between the germline ends. Written as DNA, the CDR3 is TGTGCCAGCAGCCAAATCCTAAGTAGCAATCAGCCCCAGCATTTT. It encodes CASSQILSSNQPQHF.

The chain is built from TRBV19 and TRBJ2-7, with D possibly being TRBD1 or TRBD2 (5 bases each). V was shortened by 1 base and J by 6 bases, with 19 bases between the two germline ends. The CDR3 consists of 16 residues. Germline lookup yields CDR1 LNHDA and CDR2 SQIVND (reference sequence). The CDR3, as DNA: TGTGCCAGTAGTATAGTGGGACCACCAGGAGCCAGCGAGCAGTACTTC. Protein sequence: CASSIVGPPGASEQYF.

This clonotype was recorded once. The J gene is TRBJ2-3, the V gene TRBV28; perhaps TRBD1 as D (7 bases). The ends were cut back, 6 bases at V and 5 bases at J, with 21 bases in the middle. Germline-derived CDR1 and CDR2 are MDHEN and SYDVKM. The CDR3 is 16 amino acids. The CDR3 DNA reads as TGTGCCAGCAGGAGGGCGGGGACAGCTCGTGGAGATACGCAGTATTTT. This sequence encodes CASRRAGTARGDTQYF.

The rearrangement uses TRBV6-5 and TRBJ1-1; D unresolved. Trimming pared 0 bases from V and 1 base from J, leaving 6 bases between. CDR1 is MNHEY, CDR2 SVGAGI, per germline. This CDR3 is 14 amino acids long. DNA of the CDR3: TGTGCCAGCAGTTACTCGACGGAGAACACTGAAGCTTTCTTT. Translating gives CASSYSTENTEAFF.

This chain links TRBV7-9 with TRBJ2-5, with D unclear. Germline loops: CDR1 SEHNR, CDR2 FQNEAQ (reference sequence). V dropped 1 base and J dropped 2 bases, with 5 bases sitting between them. CDR3 length equals 13 residues. The CDR3 DNA follows: TGTGCCAGCAGCTTAGTTGTTCAAGAGACCCAGTACTTC. It translates to CASSLVVQETQYF.

The gene calls are TRBV11-3 and TRBJ2-2; tentatively, D is TRBD2 (6 bases). The CDR3 length is 14 residues. With 0 bases removed from V and 6 bases from J, the gap between germline ends came to 8 bases. Germline assignment: CDR1 SGHNT and CDR2 YENEEA. CDR3 coding DNA: TGTGCCAGCAGCTTAGAATGGGGGGCCGGGGAGCTGTTTTTT. Translated, it gives CASSLEWGAGELFF.

The chain employs TRBV5-1 and TRBJ1-1, with D unclear. Looked up from germline, CDR1 is SGHRS and CDR2 is YFSETQ. CDR3 length: 14 residues. V lost 7 bases and J 3 bases, leaving 16 bases between the germline ends. CDR3 sequence: CASSSVARDTEAFF. In DNA form, the CDR3 reads TGCGCCAGCTCTTCTGTGGCGAGGGACACTGAAGCTTTCTTT.

J is TRBJ1-5 and V is TRBV19; 9 nucleotides match TRBD1. CDR1 and CDR2 from the germline V gene are LNHDA and SQIVND (reference sequence). The CDR3 has 15 amino acids. The junction had 7 bases not matched to a gene; V was cut back by 5 bases and J by 5 bases. The CDR3 DNA reads TGTGCCAGTAGTCCGGGGGACAGGGTAGATCAGCCCCAGCATTTT. As protein: CASSPGDRVDQPQHF.

The chain recombines TRBV6-5 with TRBJ2-3; the D is unclear. This CDR3 has 18 residues. V was pared by 4 bases and J by 5 bases, with 25 bases between. In germline, CDR1 is MNHEY, CDR2 SVGAGI. CDR3 residues: CASSSTDPQRRPGDTQYF. CDR3 coding DNA: TGTGCCAGCAGTTCGACCGACCCACAGCGCAGGCCCGGAGATACGCAGTATTTT.

As for this clonotype: This sequence may be a read error, since a much larger clone differs from it by one base. V is TRBV20-1 and J is TRBJ1-1, with a tentative D call TRBD1 (6 bases). Trimming removed 6 bases at V and 6 bases at J, with 14 bases between. Germline-derived CDR1 and CDR2 are DFQATT and SNEGSKA (reference sequence). The CDR3 consists of 12 residues. The CDR3 loop reads CSAIGGLAEAFF. CDR3 nucleotides: TGCAGTGCCATCGGGGGGCTGGCTGAAGCTTTCTTT.

The chain recombines TRBV10-3 with TRBJ2-5, with D possibly TRBD2 on 6 matching bases. In germline, CDR1 is ENHRY, CDR2 SYGVKD. V was pared by 7 bases and J by 3 bases, with 12 bases between. CDR3 size: 13 residues. CDR3 in DNA: TGTGCCATCAAAGAGACTAGTGAAGAGACCCAGTACTTC. It translates to CAIKETSEETQYF.

This rearrangement joins TRBV14 to TRBJ1-2; D is undetermined. There are 12 residues in the CDR3. Trimming shortened V by 4 bases and J by 7 bases, and 10 bases separated the two germline ends. Germline CDR1 is SGHDN and CDR2 is FVKESK. CDR3 bases: TGTGCCAGCAGCCCCCCTCACTCTGGCTACACCTTC. This translates into CASSPPHSGYTF.

This clonotype has more than one count but fewer than ten. The rearrangement uses TRBV7-9 and TRBJ1-5; D is unresolved. Between the trimmed V and J ends, which lost 4 bases and 1 base, there was a span of 5 bases. The CDR3 sequence is 13 residues long. Germline assignment: CDR1 SEHNR and CDR2 FQNEAQ (reference sequence). Here the CDR3 reads CASSSGSNQPQHF. CDR3 coding DNA: TGTGCCAGCAGCTCCGGCAGCAATCAGCCCCAGCATTTT. The variable domain in full, completed from reference TRBV7-9 and TRBJ1-5, reads DTGVSQNPRHKITKRGQNVTFRCDPISEHNRLYWYRQTLGQGPEFLTYFQNEAQLEKSRLLSDRFSAERPKGSFSTLEIQRTEQGDSAMYLCASSSGSNQPQHFGDGTRLSIL.

This clonotype is deemed medium-sized. The chain links TRBV24-1 to TRBJ1-1; D gene ambiguous. With 5 bases removed from V and 1 base from J, the gap between germline ends came to 4 bases. CDR1 is KGHDR and CDR2 is SFDVKD in the germline V gene. CDR3 size: 12 residues. CDR3 region: CATSAGNTEAFF. CDR3 DNA: TGTGCCACCAGTGCAGGGAACACTGAAGCTTTCTTT.

The chain carries TRBV5-4 and TRBJ1-1; 7 bases map to TRBD1. Germline CDR1 is SGHNT and CDR2 is YYREEE (reference sequence). This CDR3 is 12 amino acids long. The trim removed 4 bases at V and 9 bases at J, leaving 6 bases unmatched. The CDR3 protein is CASSPGTDQAFF. CDR3 DNA: TGTGCCAGCAGCCCCGGGACAGATCAAGCTTTCTTT. Full variable domain (outside the CDR3, taken from reference TRBV5-4 and TRBJ1-1): ETGVTQSPTHLIKTRGQQVTLRCSSQSGHNTVSWYQQALGQGPQFIFQYYREEENGRGNFPPRFSGLQFPNYSSELNVNALELDDSALYLCASSPGTDQAFFGQGTRLTVV.

The J gene is TRBJ2-7, the V gene TRBV2, with D uncertain. The germline V gene encodes CDR1 SNHLY and CDR2 FYNNEI. The CDR3 runs 13 residues. The V and J ends lost 0 bases and 4 bases respectively, with 7 bases between them. CDR3 residues: CASSEAREYEQYF. CDR3 sequence (DNA): TGTGCCAGCAGTGAAGCGCGAGAGTACGAGCAGTACTTC.

The CDR3 nucleotides read TGTGCCAGCAACCCGACTAGCGCTACGGGTACGCAGTATTTT. This gives the protein CASNPTSATGTQYF. The chain couples TRBV2 to TRBJ2-3, with TRBD2 identical over 8 bases. The J segment lost 8 bases and the V segment lost 7 bases, leaving 11 bases of the junction unmatched. The CDR3 is made up of 14 amino acids. Germline lookup yields CDR1 SNHLY and CDR2 FYNNEI.

J is TRBJ2-5 and V is TRBV21-1; the table's D call of TRBD2 was not tested on the DNA. TRBV21-1 is a listed pseudogene. The CDR3 extends over 19 amino acids. In DNA form, the CDR3 reads TGTGCCAGCAGCAAAGCGCTTTCAGCGGGAGGCTATGGGTACGAGACCCAGTACTTC. Translated, it gives CASSKALSAGGYGYETQYF.

This clonotype was seen a few times. The chain has TRBV6-4 and TRBJ2-3; 10 nucleotides match TRBD2. The CDR3 is 14 amino acids. Germline V CDR1 and CDR2: MRHNA, SNTAGT. The V and J ends lost 5 bases and 3 bases, in that order; junction bases with no gene match: 2. For the CDR3, the DNA is TGTGCCAGCAGTCCGGGACTAGCGACAGATACGCAGTATTTT. It translates to CASSPGLATDTQYF.

The rearrangement links TRBV6-1 to TRBJ2-7; D not resolved. Germline V gives CDR1 MNHNS, CDR2 SASEGT. The CDR3 contains 13 residues. V lost 3 bases and J 3 bases, leaving 9 bases between the germline ends. The CDR3 spells CASSDMLGYEQYF. CDR3 bases: TGTGCCAGCAGTGATATGTTAGGCTACGAGCAGTACTTC.

V gene TRBV20-1 combines with J gene TRBJ2-7; possibly TRBD1 for D (5 bases). The CDR3 contains 15 residues. Germline CDR1 reads DFQATT; CDR2 reads SNEGSKA (reference sequence). V lost 6 bases and J lost 4, with 22 bases in between. CDR3 sequence reads: CSAVGAKPLYYEQYF. CDR3 DNA sequence: TGCAGTGCGGTAGGGGCTAAGCCCTTATATTACGAGCAGTACTTC.

This clonotype was observed a few times. The J gene is TRBJ2-1, the V gene TRBV20-1; 9 bases fit TRBD2. The V and J ends lost 0 bases and 3 bases, in that order; junction bases with no gene match: 0. The CDR3 is 14 amino acids. Looked up from germline, CDR1 is DFQATT and CDR2 is SNEGSKA (reference sequence). This chain's CDR3 is CSAREAGGYNEQFF. The CDR3 DNA reads as TGCAGTGCTAGAGAAGCGGGGGGCTACAATGAGCAGTTCTTC.

The chain joins TRBV11-1 to TRBJ2-5; D ambiguous. The ends were cut back, 5 bases at V and 3 bases at J, with 10 bases in the middle. Germline V gene lookup returns CDR1 SGHAT and CDR2 FQDESV (reference sequence). The CDR3 sequence is 13 residues long. The CDR3 protein is CASSPSGEETQYF. The CDR3 DNA sequence: TGTGCCAGCAGCCCTAGTGGGGAAGAGACCCAGTACTTC.

J is TRBJ2-2 and V is TRBV6-5; D unclear. The CDR3 has 14 residues. Trimming removed 0 bases at V and 1 base at J, with 3 bases between. Germline V gene data show CDR1 as MNHEY and CDR2 as SVGAGI. The CDR3 DNA follows: TGTGCCAGCAGTTACTCCGGGAACACCGGGGAGCTGTTTTTT. Translation: CASSYSGNTGELFF.

In this sample, this clonotype turned up once. The chain joins TRBV24-1 to TRBJ2-1, with TRBD1 as a possible D gene (5 bases). There are 16 residues in the CDR3. V lost 0 bases and J 4 bases, leaving 12 bases between the germline ends. CDR1 KGHDR and CDR2 SFDVKD come from the germline V gene. Here the CDR3 reads CATSDLLPGSYNEQFF. Here the CDR3 DNA reads TGTGCCACCAGTGATTTGCTCCCAGGGTCGTACAATGAGCAGTTCTTC.

This clonotype was recorded a few times. An end of the junction differs from the germline gene, which may be a read error. The V and J genes are TRBV20-1 and TRBJ2-3, with no clear D. The CDR3 covers 15 residues. Germline values: CDR1 DFQATT, CDR2 SNEGSKA (reference sequence). CDR3 sequence (DNA): TGCAGTGCTAGAGATACCCCAGTACGCACGGATACGCAGTATTTT. Protein: CSARDTPVRTDTQYF.

In its sample, this clonotype was seen once. V and J are TRBV24-1 and TRBJ1-5; D not certain. The CDR3 sequence is 13 residues long. The V and J ends lost 4 bases and 4 bases respectively, with 7 bases between them. The germline V gene has CDR1 KGHDR and CDR2 SFDVKD. This CDR3 reads CATSDRLNQPQHF. The CDR3 bases are TGTGCCACCAGTGACCGTCTTAATCAGCCCCAGCATTTT.

The chain couples TRBV4-2 to TRBJ1-4; D perhaps matches TRBD1 (6 bases). The germline V gene has CDR1 LGHNA and CDR2 YNFKEQ. V lost 4 bases, J lost 13 bases, and 16 bases lay in between. The length of the CDR3 is 13 residues. This CDR3 is CASSPSRGVRLFF. The CDR3 bases are TGTGCCAGCAGCCCTAGCAGGGGAGTTAGACTGTTTTTT.